Described below is a single T cell receptor beta chain sequence and its context. The antigen this receptor binds is unknown. No qualities accompany the bases; no much larger clone lies one base away. These data belong to a study of blood T cells in healthy people across ages (dated by TCRdb to the mid-2010s). With respect to the entire study: In model experiments, template switching captured roughly one uniquely barcoded TCR beta cDNA molecule for every two T cells. Using the same blood draw, the study looked at two additional independent replicas of 1 million unique cDNA reads for two donors, one aged 18 to 30 and the other aged 80 or older. Age-related changes in TCR beta repertoire diversity were measured in the study by deep sequencing normalized with unique cDNA molecular identifiers. To avoid experimental bias, donors of different ages were distributed randomly across sequencing lanes. The donors were divided into four age groups: young (average about 15 years), middle-aged (under 40), aged (under 70) and long-lived (around 87). Overall study outcomes, separate from this receptor: As age increased, observed TCR beta diversity per million T cells dropped in a roughly linear way, and a significant reduction was already evident by age around 41. Compared with the aged group, the long-lived group had more naive CD4+ T cells, fewer expanded clones and increased TCR diversity, a pattern suggesting age selection. There was a strong correlation between observed TCR beta diversity and the percentage of naive T cells measured by flow cytometry. Bulk unsorted PBMC profiling prevented conclusive comparison of naive and antigen-experienced compartments. Because donor CMV infection status was unknown, age-related changes in expanded clonotypes were potentially confounded. Total diversity estimates from one million sequenced T cells were considered lower bounds and underestimates.

Libraries were built with 5' RACE. The instrument given in TCRdb is Illumina HiSeq 2500. The second PCR ran for roughly 7 to 11 cycles and used a J-beta primer mix along with a sample-barcoded 5' primer. A unique molecular identifier was introduced onto each TCR beta cDNA molecule by a template-switch 5' adaptor carrying 12 random nucleotides. At least 3 million CDR3-containing paired-end reads were obtained from each sample. First-strand cDNA synthesis was performed from all RNA using the Mint cDNA synthesis kit, with priming by a TRBC-specific oligonucleotide. After uracil-DNA glycosylase treatment, a first 18-cycle PCR used universal primers M1SS and BC2_uni_R on all cDNA. In the authors' own workflow: Normalization of each sample was performed by random selection of 1 million high-quality reads, each carrying a distinct molecular identifier. Reads sharing molecular identifiers were discarded rather than binned into consensus sequences. MiTCR, with a Q25 quality threshold and the strictest error-elimination algorithm, was used for CDR3 identification, clonotype clustering and error correction. A nonparametric unseen species model using Euler transformation provided a lower-bound estimate of total TCR beta diversity. TCRdb redid the processing of the public reads, applying fastp at Q25 and MiXCR, and retained in-frame beta chains. Records with the same CDR3 protein are collapsed into one entry carrying the most frequent genes and DNA. These V and J calls derive from TCRdb rather than the authors' analysis. The sample table holds 580,000 or so distinct CDR3 sequences, of which around 48% were seen once. The ten top clones hold 20% to 25% of the sample.

Spanning cysteine to phenylalanine, the CDR3 consists of 13 amino acids. Just the 39-base CDR3 DNA is kept, in frame starting at base 1. Reading the germline V gene (reference sequence) gives CDR1 DFQATT and CDR2 SNEGSKA. V is shortened by 3 bases, J by 7 bases, and the region joining them spans 10 bases. The donors were roughly 38 Caucasian individuals from Russia, aged roughly 6 to 100 years, who were systemically healthy. Each donor gave ten milliliters of peripheral blood, drawn into EDTA-treated Vacutainer tubes. PBMCs were isolated by Ficoll-Paque density-gradient centrifugation, with at least 6 million obtained per sample. Trizol reagent was used to extract total RNA from PBMCs, with at least 5.5 micrograms per sample. Naive CD45RAhigh/CD27high T cell percentages were measured by flow cytometry on a PBMC aliquot from every donor.

The sequence derives from a man aged 80 or over in good health. The sequence is built from TRBV20-1 and TRBJ1-6, with the D gene call left open. What was sequenced was blood. The DNA sequence is TGCAGTGCTAGTCGGTCAGCCAATTCACCCCTCCACTTT. Its product reads: CSASRSANSPLHF.